This T cell receptor beta chain was sequenced during a study of cytomegalovirus exposure and HLA in healthy donors. TCRdb's table, derived via immunoSEQ multiplex PCR, lists solely in-frame clones and lacks some. The table has under 200,000 clones, roughly 96% seen once. With regard to this clone: Its antigen is undetermined.

V was clipped by 2 bases and J by 2 bases; unmatched bases: 5. The CDR3 has 17 amino acids. Germline-derived CDR1 and CDR2 are SGDLS and YYNGEE. Study-wide findings and caveats: TCR sequences were mostly rare, though some public TCRs occurred in many donors.

Separate from the roughly 670-subject first cohort, the roughly 120-subject validation cohort was the one that the donors belonged to. The receptor's source is a young woman in good health and CMV-seronegative. The J gene is TRBJ1-4, the V gene TRBV9; 11 bases are a match to TRBD1. Sequenced sample: PBMCs. The CDR3 DNA reads TGTGCCAGCAGCGTGGGACAGGGGGGATGGACTAATGAAAAACTGTTTTTT. This codes for CASSVGQGGWTNEKLFF. The complete variable domain, with remaining parts taken from reference TRBV9 and TRBJ1-4, reads DSGVTQTPKHLITATGQRVTLRCSPRSGDLSVYWYQQSLDQGLQFLIQYYNGEERAKGNILERFSAQQFPDLHSELNLSSLELGDSALYFCASSVGQGGWTNEKLFFGSGTQLSVL.